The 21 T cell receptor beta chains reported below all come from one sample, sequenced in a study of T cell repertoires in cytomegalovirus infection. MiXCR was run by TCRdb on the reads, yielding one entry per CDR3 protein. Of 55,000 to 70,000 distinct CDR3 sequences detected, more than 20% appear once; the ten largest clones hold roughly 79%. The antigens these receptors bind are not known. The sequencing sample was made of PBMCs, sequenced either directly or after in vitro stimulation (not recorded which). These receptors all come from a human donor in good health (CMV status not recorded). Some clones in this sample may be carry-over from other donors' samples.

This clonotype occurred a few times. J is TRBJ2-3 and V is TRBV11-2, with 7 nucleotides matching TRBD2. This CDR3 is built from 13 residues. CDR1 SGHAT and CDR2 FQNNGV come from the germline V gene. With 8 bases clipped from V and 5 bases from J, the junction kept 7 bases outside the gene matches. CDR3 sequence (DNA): TGTGCCAGCCTGGCTAGCGGAAAAGATACGCAGTATTTT. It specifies CASLASGKDTQYF.

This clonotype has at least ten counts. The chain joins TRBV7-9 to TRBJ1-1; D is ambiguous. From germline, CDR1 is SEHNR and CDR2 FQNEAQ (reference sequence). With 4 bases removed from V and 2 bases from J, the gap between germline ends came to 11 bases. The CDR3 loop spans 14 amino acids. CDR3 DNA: TGTGCCAGCAGCTCGTCTTCGGACAACACTGAAGCTTTCTTT. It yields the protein CASSSSSDNTEAFF. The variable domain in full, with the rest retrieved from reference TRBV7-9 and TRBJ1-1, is DTGVSQNPRHKITKRGQNVTFRCDPISEHNRLYWYRQTLGQGPEFLTYFQNEAQLEKSRLLSDRFSAERPKGSFSTLEIQRTEQGDSAMYLCASSSSSDNTEAFFGQGTRLTVV.

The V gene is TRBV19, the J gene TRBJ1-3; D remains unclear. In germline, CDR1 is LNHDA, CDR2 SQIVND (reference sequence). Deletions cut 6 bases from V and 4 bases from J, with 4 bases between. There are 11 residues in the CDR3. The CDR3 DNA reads TGTGCCAGTAGGACAGGAAACACCATATATTTT. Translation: CASRTGNTIYF.

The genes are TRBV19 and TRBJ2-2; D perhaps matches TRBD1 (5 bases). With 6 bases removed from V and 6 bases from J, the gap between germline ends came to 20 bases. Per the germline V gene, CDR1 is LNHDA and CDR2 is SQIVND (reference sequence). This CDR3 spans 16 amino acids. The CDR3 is CASRSLGQGSSGELFF. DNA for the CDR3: TGTGCCAGTAGAAGTCTCGGGCAGGGTAGTTCCGGGGAGCTGTTTTTT. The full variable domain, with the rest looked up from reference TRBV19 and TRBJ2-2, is DGGITQSPKYLFRKEGQNVTLSCEQNLNHDAMYWYRQDPGQGLRLIYYSQIVNDFQKGDIAEGYSVSREKKESFPLTVTSAQKNPTAFYLCASRSLGQGSSGELFFGEGSRLTVL.

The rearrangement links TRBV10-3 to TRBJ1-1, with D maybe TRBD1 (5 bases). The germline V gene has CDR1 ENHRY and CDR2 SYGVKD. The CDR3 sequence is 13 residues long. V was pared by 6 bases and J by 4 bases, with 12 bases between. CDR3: CAIREGSGTEAFF. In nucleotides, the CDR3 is TGTGCCATCAGGGAGGGGTCGGGCACTGAAGCTTTCTTT.

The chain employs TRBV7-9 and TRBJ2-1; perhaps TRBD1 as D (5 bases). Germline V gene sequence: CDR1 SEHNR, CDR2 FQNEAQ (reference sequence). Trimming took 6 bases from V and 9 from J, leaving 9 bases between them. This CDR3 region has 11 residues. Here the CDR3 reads CASSMGPEQFF. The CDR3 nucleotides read TGTGCCAGCAGTATGGGGCCTGAGCAGTTCTTC.

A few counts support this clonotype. DNA for the CDR3: TGTGCCAGCAGTGAAGTAGGAGGGATCGAGCAGTACTTC. Its protein is CASSEVGGIEQYF. The V call is TRBV2, the J call TRBJ2-7; possibly TRBD2 for D (6 bases). Germline V gene sequence: CDR1 SNHLY, CDR2 FYNNEI. V dropped 1 base and J dropped 6 bases, with 10 bases sitting between them. This CDR3 is built from 13 residues.

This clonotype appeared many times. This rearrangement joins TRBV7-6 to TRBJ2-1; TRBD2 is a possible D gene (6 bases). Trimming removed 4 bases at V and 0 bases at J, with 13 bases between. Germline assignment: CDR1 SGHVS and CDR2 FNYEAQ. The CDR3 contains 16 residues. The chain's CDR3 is CASSSQSGLSYNEQFF. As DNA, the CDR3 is TGTGCCAGCAGCTCCCAGAGCGGGCTCTCCTACAATGAGCAGTTCTTC.

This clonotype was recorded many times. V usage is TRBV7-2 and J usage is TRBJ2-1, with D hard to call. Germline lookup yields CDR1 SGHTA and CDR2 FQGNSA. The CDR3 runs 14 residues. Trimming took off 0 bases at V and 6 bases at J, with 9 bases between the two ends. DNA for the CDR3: TGTGCCAGCAGCTTAGCGGAAGGCCCCAATGAGCAGTTCTTC. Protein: CASSLAEGPNEQFF.

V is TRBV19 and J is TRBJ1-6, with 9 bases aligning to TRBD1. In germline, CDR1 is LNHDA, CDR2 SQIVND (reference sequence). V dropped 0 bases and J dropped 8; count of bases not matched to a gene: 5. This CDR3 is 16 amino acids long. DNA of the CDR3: TGTGCCAGTAGTATAGACGGAGGGACAGGGTATTCACCCCTCCACTTT. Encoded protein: CASSIDGGTGYSPLHF.

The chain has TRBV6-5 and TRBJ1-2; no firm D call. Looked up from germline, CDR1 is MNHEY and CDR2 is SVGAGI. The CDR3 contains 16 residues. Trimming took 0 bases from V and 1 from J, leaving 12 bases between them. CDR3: CASSYSSTIINYGYTF. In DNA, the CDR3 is TGTGCCAGCAGTTACTCGAGCACAATCATTAACTATGGCTACACCTTC.

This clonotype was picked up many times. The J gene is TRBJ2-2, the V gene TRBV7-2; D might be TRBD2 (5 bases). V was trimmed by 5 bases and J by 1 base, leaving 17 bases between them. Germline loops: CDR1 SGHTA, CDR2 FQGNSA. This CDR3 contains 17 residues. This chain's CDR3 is CASSPTPGGGNTGELFF. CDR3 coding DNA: TGTGCCAGCAGCCCCACACCTGGCGGAGGGAACACCGGGGAGCTGTTTTTT.

The chain's CDR3 is CAISESELGQGGTEAFF. In DNA, the CDR3 is TGTGCCATCAGTGAGTCCGAGCTAGGACAGGGGGGCACTGAAGCTTTCTTT. The rearrangement links TRBV10-3 to TRBJ1-1; 10 bases align to TRBD1. The CDR3 totals 17 residues. V lost 0 bases, J lost 4 bases, and 8 bases stayed unmatched. The germline V gene encodes CDR1 ENHRY and CDR2 SYGVKD.

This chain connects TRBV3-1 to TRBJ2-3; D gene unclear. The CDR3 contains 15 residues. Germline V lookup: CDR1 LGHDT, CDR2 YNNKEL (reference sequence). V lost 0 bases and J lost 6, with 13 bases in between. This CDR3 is CASSQDPTGSDTQYF. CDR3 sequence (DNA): TGTGCCAGCAGCCAAGATCCGACGGGTTCGGATACGCAGTATTTT.

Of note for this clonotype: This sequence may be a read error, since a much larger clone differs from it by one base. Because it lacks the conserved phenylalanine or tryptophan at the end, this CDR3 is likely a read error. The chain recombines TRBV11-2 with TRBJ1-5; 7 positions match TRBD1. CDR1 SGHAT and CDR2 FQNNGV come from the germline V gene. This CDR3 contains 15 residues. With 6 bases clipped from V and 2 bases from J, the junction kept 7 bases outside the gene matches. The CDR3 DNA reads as TGTGCCAGCAGTCACTCCGGGACAGGCAATCAGCCCCAGCATGTT. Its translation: CASSHSGTGNQPQHV.

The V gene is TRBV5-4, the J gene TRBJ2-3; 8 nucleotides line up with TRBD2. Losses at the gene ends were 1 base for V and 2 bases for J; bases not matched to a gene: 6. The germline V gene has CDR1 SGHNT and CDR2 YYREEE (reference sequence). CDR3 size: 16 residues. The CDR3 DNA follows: TGTGCCAGCAGCTTGTCTGGACTAGCATTCACAGATACGCAGTATTTT. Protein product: CASSLSGLAFTDTQYF.

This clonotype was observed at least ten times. CDR3 DNA: TGTGCCAGCAGCTCAACACCCGGGACTAGCGGTGAGACCCAGTACTTC. Translating gives CASSSTPGTSGETQYF. The gene calls are TRBV7-3 and TRBJ2-5; 11 bases fit TRBD2. J lost 5 bases, V lost 4 bases, and 9 bases had no gene match. This CDR3 is built from 16 residues. Germline-derived CDR1 and CDR2 are SGHTA and FQGTGA.

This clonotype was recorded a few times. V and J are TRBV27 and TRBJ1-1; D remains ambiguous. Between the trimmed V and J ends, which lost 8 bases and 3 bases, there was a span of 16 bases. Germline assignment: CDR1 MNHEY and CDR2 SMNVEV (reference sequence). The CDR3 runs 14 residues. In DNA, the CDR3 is TGTGCCAGCCGGGAGTACGGTTTGGACACTGAAGCTTTCTTT. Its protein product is CASREYGLDTEAFF.

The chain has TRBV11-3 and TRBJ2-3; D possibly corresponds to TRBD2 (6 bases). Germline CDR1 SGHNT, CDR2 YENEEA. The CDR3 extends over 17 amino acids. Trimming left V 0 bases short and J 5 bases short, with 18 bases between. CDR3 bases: TGTGCCAGCAGCTTAGATCGAAGTGGACTATCCAGAGATACGCAGTATTTT. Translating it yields CASSLDRSGLSRDTQYF.

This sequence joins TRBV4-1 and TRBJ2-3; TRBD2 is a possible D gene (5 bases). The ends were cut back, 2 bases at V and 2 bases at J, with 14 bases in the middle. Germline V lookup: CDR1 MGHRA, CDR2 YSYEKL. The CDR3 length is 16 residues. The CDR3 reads CASSQSTSFPTDTQYF. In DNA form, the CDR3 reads TGCGCCAGCAGCCAATCTACTAGTTTCCCCACAGATACGCAGTATTTT.

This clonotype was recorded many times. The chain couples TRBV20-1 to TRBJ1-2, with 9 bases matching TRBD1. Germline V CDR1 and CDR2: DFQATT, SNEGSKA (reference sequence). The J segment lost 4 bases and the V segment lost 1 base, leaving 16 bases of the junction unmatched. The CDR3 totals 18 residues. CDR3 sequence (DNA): TGCAGTGCTAGAGGGGCTACCGAGGGACAGGGCTTTATCTATGGCTACACCTTC. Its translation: CSARGATEGQGFIYGYTF.